This T cell receptor beta chain was sequenced during a study of T cells after yellow fever vaccination. V lost 5 bases, J lost 2 bases, and 3 bases stayed unmatched. Looked up from germline, CDR1 is SGHAT and CDR2 is FQDESV (reference sequence). The CDR3 is 14 residues long. This clonotype has a count of ten or more. TCRdb called the 5' RACE reads again in MiXCR, with one record for every CDR3 protein. The data contain around 260,000 distinct CDR3 sequences, roughly 5% of them singletons. Sequenced material: CD4+ T cells sorted from PBMCs, taken on the day of the yellow fever booster vaccination. This clonotype was sampled from a man aged 18 to 29 who received the YFV17D yellow fever vaccine. The chain joins TRBV11-1 to TRBJ2-3; TRBD1 aligns across 8 bases. The CDR3, as DNA: TGTGCCAGCAGCCGACAGGGGTTCACAGATACGCAGTATTTT. It specifies CASSRQGFTDTQYF.